The T cell receptor (beta chain) described here comes from a study of technical replicates of blood from several donors. Germline values: CDR1 LNHDA, CDR2 SQIVND (reference sequence). The CDR3 has 14 amino acids. Trimming shortened V by 4 bases and J by 7 bases, and 16 bases separated the two germline ends. TCRdb's table, derived via immunoSEQ multiplex PCR, lists solely in-frame clones and lacks some. In the table there are fewer than 15,000 clones, around 80% of which are singletons. V gene TRBV19 combines with J gene TRBJ1-2, with D perhaps TRBD1 (5 bases). This sequence was found in a human donor in good health. The sample taken for sequencing was PBMCs. The CDR3 is CASSTPGRGGGYTF. DNA of the CDR3: TGTGCCAGTAGTACCCCCGGCCGGGGGGGTGGCTACACCTTC.